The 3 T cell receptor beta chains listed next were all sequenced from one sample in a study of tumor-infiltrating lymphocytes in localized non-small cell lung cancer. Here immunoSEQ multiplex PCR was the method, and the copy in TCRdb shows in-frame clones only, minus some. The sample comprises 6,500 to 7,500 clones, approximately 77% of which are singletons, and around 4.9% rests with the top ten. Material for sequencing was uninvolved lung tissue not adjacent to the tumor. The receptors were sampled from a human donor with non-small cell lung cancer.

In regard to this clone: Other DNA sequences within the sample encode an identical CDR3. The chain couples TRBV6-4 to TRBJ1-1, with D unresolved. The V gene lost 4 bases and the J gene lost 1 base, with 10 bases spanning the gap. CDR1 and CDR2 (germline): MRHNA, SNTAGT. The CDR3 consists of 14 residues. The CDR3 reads CASSASPGNTEAFF. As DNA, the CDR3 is TGTGCCAGCAGTGCATCCCCAGGGAACACTGAAGCTTTCTTT.

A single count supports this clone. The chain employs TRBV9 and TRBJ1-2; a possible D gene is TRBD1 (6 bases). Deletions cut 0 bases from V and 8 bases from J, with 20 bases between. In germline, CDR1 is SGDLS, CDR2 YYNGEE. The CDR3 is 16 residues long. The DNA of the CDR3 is TGTGCCAGCAGCGTAGGTGGAATTCGGGGGCGGGTCGGCTACACCTTC. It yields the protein CASSVGGIRGRVGYTF.

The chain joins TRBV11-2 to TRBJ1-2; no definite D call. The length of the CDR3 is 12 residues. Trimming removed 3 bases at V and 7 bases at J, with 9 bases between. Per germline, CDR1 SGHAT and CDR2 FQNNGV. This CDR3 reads CASSFEGGGYTF. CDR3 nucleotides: TGTGCCAGCAGCTTTGAGGGCGGTGGCTACACCTTC.